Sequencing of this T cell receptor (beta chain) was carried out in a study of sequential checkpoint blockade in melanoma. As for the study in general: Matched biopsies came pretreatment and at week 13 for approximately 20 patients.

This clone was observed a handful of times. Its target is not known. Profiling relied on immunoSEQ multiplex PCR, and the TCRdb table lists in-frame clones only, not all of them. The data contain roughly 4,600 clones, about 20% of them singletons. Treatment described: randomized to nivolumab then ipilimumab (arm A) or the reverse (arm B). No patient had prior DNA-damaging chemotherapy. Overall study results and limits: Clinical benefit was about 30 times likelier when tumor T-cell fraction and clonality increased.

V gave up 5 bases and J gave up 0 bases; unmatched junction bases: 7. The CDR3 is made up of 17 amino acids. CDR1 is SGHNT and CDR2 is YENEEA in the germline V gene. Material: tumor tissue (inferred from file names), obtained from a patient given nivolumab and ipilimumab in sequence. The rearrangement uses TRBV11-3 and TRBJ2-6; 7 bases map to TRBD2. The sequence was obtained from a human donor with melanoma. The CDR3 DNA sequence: TGTGCCAGCAGCCGACGGGGAGGGGTCTCTGGGGCCAACGTCCTGACTTTC. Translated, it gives CASSRRGGVSGANVLTF.